One sample yielded the 13 T cell receptor beta chains listed below, sequenced in a study of T cells in Graves' hyperthyroidism and ophthalmopathy. TCR beta CDR3 sequences were amplified from RNA transcripts. HTBI primers were used for first-round RT-PCR of the TCR CDR3. MiXCR was run by TCRdb on the multiplex PCR reads, yielding one entry per CDR3 protein. The table records about 570,000 distinct CDR3 sequences, about 43% of them present only once. Sequencing used peripheral blood or thyroid tissue (not recorded which). These receptors came from an adult woman with Graves' disease, either hyperthyroidism or ophthalmopathy (not recorded which).

The chain recombines TRBV28 with TRBJ1-2, with 7 bases matching TRBD1. CDR1 and CDR2 from the germline V gene are MDHEN and SYDVKM. The CDR3 runs to 18 residues. The V gene end was trimmed by 6 bases and the J gene end by 2 bases; junction bases not matched to a gene: 18. The CDR3 loop is CASSRRDRYSVLNYGYTF. The CDR3 nucleotides read TGTGCCAGCAGCCGCCGGGACAGATACTCCGTTTTAAACTATGGCTACACCTTC.

This clonotype has ten or more counts. The J gene is TRBJ1-1, the V gene TRBV15; no clear D. The germline V and J ends were trimmed by 4 bases and 0 bases, with 6 bases remaining between them. The CDR3 is 13 amino acids. CDR1 and CDR2 from the germline V gene are LNHNV and YYDKDF (reference sequence). The CDR3 here is CATSTDMNTEAFF. In DNA, the CDR3 is TGTGCCACCAGCACGGATATGAACACTGAAGCTTTCTTT.

A word on this clonotype: A junction end diverges from the germline sequence, so it may reflect a read error. This chain links TRBV9 with TRBJ2-7; 10 positions agree with TRBD2. The CDR3 loop spans 16 amino acids. Germline loops: CDR1 SGDLS, CDR2 YYNGEE. The chain's CDR3 is CASSVDPSGRAHEPYF. DNA of the CDR3: TGTGCCAGCAGCGTAGATCCGAGCGGGAGGGCCCACGAGCCGTACTTC.

There are a few counts of this clonotype. The chain links TRBV7-9 to TRBJ1-6; D uncertain. Germline CDR1 SEHNR, CDR2 FQNEAQ (reference sequence). This CDR3 is 14 amino acids long. Trimming left V 3 bases short and J 4 bases short, with 7 bases between. In nucleotides, the CDR3 is TGTGCCAGCAGCTTGGAAGGGTATAATTCACCCCTCCACTTT. Amino acid sequence: CASSLEGYNSPLHF.

Only one count was recorded for this clonotype. The chain links TRBV24-1 to TRBJ2-3; 13 bases align to TRBD2. The CDR3 extends over 16 amino acids. Per the germline V gene, CDR1 is KGHDR and CDR2 is SFDVKD. V lost 2 bases to trimming and J lost 4 bases; unmatched junction nucleotides: 2. This CDR3 reads CATSDSTSGRPDTQYF. The CDR3 DNA sequence: TGTGCCACCAGTGATTCGACTAGCGGGAGGCCAGATACGCAGTATTTT.

The V call is TRBV7-3, the J call TRBJ2-7; perhaps TRBD1 as D (5 bases). V shed 5 bases and J shed 5 bases, with 13 bases lying between them. In germline, CDR1 is SGHTA, CDR2 FQGTGA. The CDR3 runs 13 residues. The CDR3 sequence is CASSLTSTDEQYF. The CDR3 region has the DNA TGTGCCAGCAGCCTCACCTCGACAGACGAGCAGTACTTC.

The chain combines TRBV9 with TRBJ1-2, with 9 positions matching TRBD1. This CDR3 spans 14 amino acids. Germline lookup yields CDR1 SGDLS and CDR2 YYNGEE. With V trimmed by 0 bases and J by 10 bases, 7 bases remained unmatched. The CDR3 region has the DNA TGTGCCAGCAGCGTAGTAACAGGGGGCTACGACTACACCTTC. Its protein product is CASSVVTGGYDYTF.

The chain couples TRBV9 to TRBJ2-5; 7 positions match TRBD1. From germline, CDR1 is SGDLS and CDR2 YYNGEE. With 3 bases clipped from V and 5 bases from J, the junction kept 7 bases outside the gene matches. The CDR3 runs to 14 residues. The CDR3 reads CASSADRPMETQYF. CDR3 bases: TGTGCCAGCAGCGCGGACAGGCCAATGGAGACCCAGTACTTC.

This clonotype has ten or more counts. This chain links TRBV12-3 or TRBV12-4 with TRBJ1-6; D remains unclear. CDR3 length equals 13 residues. V gave up 5 bases and J gave up 9 bases, with 11 bases separating them. CDR3 in amino acids: CASSHPVGSPLHF. In nucleotides, the CDR3 is TGTGCCAGCAGTCATCCGGTTGGTTCACCCCTCCACTTT.

This clonotype has a count of ten or more. This rearrangement joins TRBV19 to TRBJ1-5; D remains unclear. V was shortened by 6 bases and J by 4 bases, with 13 bases between the two germline ends. The CDR3 has 14 residues. The germline V gene encodes CDR1 LNHDA and CDR2 SQIVND (reference sequence). The CDR3 spells CASSDGSWNQPQHF. In DNA form, the CDR3 reads TGTGCCAGTAGCGACGGGTCCTGGAATCAGCCCCAGCATTTT.

This clonotype has ten or more counts. V and J are TRBV20-1 and TRBJ2-5, with TRBD2 as a possible D gene (6 bases). Trimming took off 5 bases at V and 1 base at J, with 14 bases between the two ends. CDR1 and CDR2 from the germline V gene are DFQATT and SNEGSKA (reference sequence). CDR3 length: 14 residues. The CDR3 here is CSAPYGGSQETQYF. CDR3 DNA: TGCAGTGCTCCCTACGGGGGTAGCCAAGAGACCCAGTACTTC.

This chain links TRBV6-2 or TRBV6-3 with TRBJ2-7; 12 bases match TRBD2. This CDR3 region has 14 residues. After removal of 5 bases from V and 8 bases from J, the junction contained 7 bases not matched to a gene. Germline loops: CDR1 MNHEY, CDR2 SVGEGT. In nucleotides, the CDR3 is TGTGCCAGCAGTCGGACTAGCGGGGCTGGGAAGCAGTACTTC. It translates to CASSRTSGAGKQYF.

This clonotype has at least ten counts. The chain couples TRBV7-2 to TRBJ2-7, with D possibly TRBD1 on 5 matching bases. Trimming removed 4 bases at V and 5 bases at J, with 12 bases between. Germline CDR1 and CDR2: SGHTA and FQGNSA. This CDR3 has 13 amino acids. This chain's CDR3 is CASSWGRTNEQYF. The CDR3 DNA reads TGTGCCAGCAGCTGGGGCAGGACCAACGAGCAGTACTTC.